A selection of T cell receptor beta chains follows, all from one sample in a study of shared clonotypes between healthy human individuals. The protocol was immunoSEQ multiplex PCR, while the TCRdb copy is restricted to in-frame clones and leaves out a portion. The table lists more than 1.2 million clones, approximately 98.5% of them singletons. The sequencing input was naive CD4+ T cells sorted from blood. Receptors originate from a man aged 25-45 years in good health. Both conserved end residues are part of each CDR3. Fields, in order: CDR3 length, V gene, J gene, D gene, clone size, CDR3 protein. The D gene is left open where the match is weak. Only some rows state a clone size, as once, few, many or a class for expanded clones.

CDR3 length: 15
V gene: TRBV6-1
J gene: TRBJ1-6
D gene: TRBD1
clone size: NA
CDR3 protein: CASSAQGVHNSPLHF

CDR3 length: 14
V gene: TRBV5-6
J gene: TRBJ2-7
D gene: NA
clone size: NA
CDR3 protein: CASSPGTVSYEQYF

CDR3 length: 15
V gene: TRBV29-1
J gene: TRBJ2-7
D gene: TRBD2
clone size: NA
CDR3 protein: CSVEEDGRAPYEQYF

CDR3 length: 15
V gene: TRBV11-2
J gene: TRBJ1-1
D gene: TRBD1
clone size: once
CDR3 protein: CASSLTGGRGTEAFF

CDR3 length: 14
V gene: TRBV2
J gene: TRBJ2-7
D gene: TRBD1
clone size: NA
CDR3 protein: CASSYGQGRYEQYF

CDR3 length: 16
V gene: TRBV9
J gene: TRBJ1-2
D gene: NA
clone size: NA
CDR3 protein: CASSVGPREQGGGYTF

CDR3 length: 15
V gene: TRBV28
J gene: TRBJ2-7
D gene: TRBD1
clone size: NA
CDR3 protein: CASSSGTGISYEQYF

CDR3 length: 15
V gene: TRBV10-3
J gene: TRBJ1-2
D gene: NA
clone size: NA
CDR3 protein: CAISDVAPLGYGYTF

CDR3 length: 14
V gene: TRBV6-5
J gene: TRBJ2-7
D gene: NA
clone size: NA
CDR3 protein: CASSYSPGTYEQYF

CDR3 length: 14
V gene: TRBV10-2
J gene: TRBJ1-2
D gene: NA
clone size: NA
CDR3 protein: CASSESNPVYGYTF

CDR3 length: 16
V gene: TRBV11-2
J gene: TRBJ2-7
D gene: TRBD1
clone size: NA
CDR3 protein: CASSSRQGSLSYEQYF

CDR3 length: 14
V gene: TRBV5-4
J gene: TRBJ2-5
D gene: NA
clone size: once
CDR3 protein: CASSPGAKEETQYF

CDR3 length: 13
V gene: TRBV29-1
J gene: TRBJ1-2
D gene: TRBD1
clone size: NA
CDR3 protein: CSVDYRGNYGYTF

CDR3 length: 15
V gene: TRBV28
J gene: TRBJ2-1
D gene: TRBD2
clone size: NA
CDR3 protein: CASSLSGVNYNEQFF

CDR3 length: 15
V gene: TRBV15
J gene: TRBJ2-7
D gene: TRBD2
clone size: NA
CDR3 protein: CATSRGAGGADEQYF

CDR3 length: 18
V gene: TRBV18
J gene: TRBJ2-1
D gene: NA
clone size: NA
CDR3 protein: CASSPPLGALKLYNEQFF

CDR3 length: 13
V gene: TRBV5-8
J gene: TRBJ1-1
D gene: NA
clone size: NA
CDR3 protein: CASSRGGTGEAFF

CDR3 length: 15
V gene: TRBV4-2
J gene: TRBJ2-2
D gene: NA
clone size: NA
CDR3 protein: CASSQGGTDTGELFF

CDR3 length: 14
V gene: TRBV19
J gene: TRBJ2-7
D gene: NA
clone size: NA
CDR3 protein: CASSIAGVTHEQYF